The 10 T cell receptor beta chains below were found in one sample sequenced in a study of T cells expressing NK-cell markers. TCRdb derives one entry per CDR3 protein from the 5' RACE reads, leaving out DNA. Across hundreds of thousands of distinct CDR3 sequences, the top ten clones capture 3.5% to 5% of the sample. Sequenced material: blood T cells: a sorted CD56 or NKG2C T cell subset, CD4+ or CD8+ T cells, or bulk PBMC T cells (not recorded which). The source of these receptors is a woman aged 18-70 years in good health.

This rearrangement joins TRBV6-2 or TRBV6-3 to TRBJ1-2; TCRdb indicates TRBD1, and absent DNA this call remains unverified. From germline, CDR1 is MNHEY and CDR2 SVGEGT. The CDR3 sequence is 15 residues long. The CDR3 spells CASSDRDRANYGYTF.

The chain links TRBV18 to TRBJ2-4; there is no DNA to check the TCRdb D call of TRBD1. The CDR3 loop spans 15 amino acids. From germline, CDR1 is KGHSH and CDR2 LQKENI. CDR3 amino acids: CASSPNLDNKNIQYF.

The V and J genes are TRBV4-2 and TRBJ2-7; TCRdb reports TRBD2, a call that lacks DNA to check it against. This CDR3 contains 16 residues. Germline CDR1 and CDR2: LGHNA and YNFKEQ. The CDR3 loop is CASSQDQAVSSYEQYF.

The rearrangement links TRBV7-2 to TRBJ1-5. Per the germline V gene, CDR1 is SGHTA and CDR2 is FQGNSA. The CDR3 loop spans 14 amino acids. The CDR3: CASSLVASYQPQHF.

The chain uses TRBV27 and TRBJ2-3; TCRdb selects TRBD2, and the lack of DNA leaves this call unchecked. The V gene's germline CDR1 is MNHEY and CDR2 SMNVEV (reference sequence). This CDR3 comprises 16 residues. CDR3 sequence: CASSRRNSGFTDTQYF.

The chain combines TRBV5-1 with TRBJ2-5; TCRdb gives TRBD2 as the D gene, but with no DNA this cannot be confirmed. The CDR3 is 15 amino acids. Germline CDR1 is SGHRS and CDR2 is YFSETQ. CDR3 loop: CASSLAGGREETQYF.

The chain carries TRBV7-3 and TRBJ1-3; checking the TCRdb D call of TRBD1 is not possible without DNA. Germline V gene lookup returns CDR1 SGHTA and CDR2 FQGTGA. The CDR3 length is 16 residues. The CDR3 here is CASSPGPRNSGNTIYF.

This rearrangement joins TRBV7-9 to TRBJ1-2; TCRdb picks TRBD1, but there is no DNA to check that call. Germline-derived CDR1 and CDR2 are SEHNR and FQNEAQ (reference sequence). The CDR3 length is 15 residues. The CDR3 is CASSRPGGQSYGYTF.

The CDR3 spells CAWSVETDQPQHF. This sequence joins TRBV30 and TRBJ1-5. CDR1 is GTSNPN, CDR2 SVGIG, per germline (reference sequence). The length of the CDR3 is 13 residues.

The CDR3 region is CSASREYEKLFF. The chain couples TRBV20-1 to TRBJ1-4; the TCRdb D gene call, TRBD1, has no DNA to confirm it. CDR1 is DFQATT, CDR2 SNEGSKA, per germline (reference sequence). This CDR3 spans 12 amino acids.